These 24 T cell receptor beta chains were sequenced from one sample in a study of T cells after yellow fever vaccination. Using its own MiXCR run on the 5' RACE reads, TCRdb lists one record per CDR3 protein. The sample has some 560,000 distinct CDR3 sequences, roughly a sixth seen once; the top ten hold roughly 17%. This specimen was PBMCs, taken 5 to 6 days after the first yellow fever vaccination. These receptors were obtained from a man aged 18 to 35 who received the YFV17D yellow fever vaccine.

The sample holds many counts of this clonotype. The chain couples TRBV29-1 to TRBJ1-1; D gene uncertain. V was pared by 7 bases and J by 8 bases, with 20 bases between. The CDR3 runs 13 residues. CDR1 and CDR2 from the germline V gene are SQVTM and ANQGSEA. CDR3 sequence (DNA): TGCAGCGCCGCGAGGGCCGATTATGGGGAAGCTTTCTTT. It is translated as CSAARADYGEAFF.

This clonotype was seen only a few times. The CDR3 reads CSVVDPTDTQYF. CDR3 coding DNA: TGCAGCGTTGTCGACCCCACAGATACGCAGTATTTT. V is TRBV29-1 and J is TRBJ2-3; D gene uncertain. Germline lookup yields CDR1 SQVTM and CDR2 ANQGSEA. The CDR3 runs 12 residues. Trimming removed 4 bases at V and 2 bases at J, with 7 bases between.

The V call is TRBV9, the J call TRBJ1-1; D possibly corresponds to TRBD1 (5 bases). Deletions cut 2 bases from V and 3 bases from J, with 14 bases between. This CDR3 region has 15 residues. The germline gives CDR1 SGDLS, CDR2 YYNGEE. The CDR3 DNA reads TGTGCCAGCAGCGTGGGAGGGGCTCAGGACACTGAAGCTTTCTTT. Protein: CASSVGGAQDTEAFF.

This clonotype showed up just a few times. The V call is TRBV6-2 or TRBV6-3, the J call TRBJ2-7; no definite D call. Germline CDR1 reads MNHEY; CDR2 reads SVGEGT. CDR3 size: 12 residues. V was shortened by 6 bases and J by 5 bases, with 11 bases between the two germline ends. CDR3 amino acids: CASSERNNEQYV. CDR3 coding DNA: TGTGCCAGCAGCGAACGTAATAACGAGCAGTACGTC.

The rearrangement uses TRBV12-3 or TRBV12-4 and TRBJ1-5; D is ambiguous. With 4 bases removed from V and 1 base from J, the gap between germline ends came to 11 bases. CDR3 length: 15 amino acids. CDR3 sequence: CASSWSSGSNQPQHF. The DNA for the CDR3 is TGTGCCAGCAGTTGGAGTTCTGGGAGCAATCAGCCCCAGCATTTT.

In its sample, this clonotype was seen a few times. The rearrangement links TRBV4-1 to TRBJ2-1; TRBD1 agrees at 7 bases. CDR1 and CDR2 (germline): MGHRA, YSYEKL. The V segment lost 4 bases and the J segment 7 bases; nucleotides outside the gene matches: 10. This CDR3 has 15 residues. CDR3 nucleotides: TGCGCCAGCAGCCGCCAAGCAGGACAGGCGAATGAGCAGTTCTTC. It specifies CASSRQAGQANEQFF.

This clonotype was counted only a few times. The CDR3 reads CAAWGWGSGTGELFF. The CDR3 nucleotides read TGTGCCGCCTGGGGTTGGGGTTCCGGCACCGGGGAGCTGTTTTTT. The chain has TRBV5-4 and TRBJ2-2; D is unclear. Germline CDR1 is SGHNT and CDR2 is YYREEE (reference sequence). The CDR3 totals 15 residues. Trimming pared 10 bases from V and 4 bases from J, leaving 20 bases between. Filled out from reference TRBV5-4 and TRBJ2-2, the complete variable domain reads ETGVTQSPTHLIKTRGQQVTLRCSSQSGHNTVSWYQQALGQGPQFIFQYYREEENGRGNFPPRFSGLQFPNYSSELNVNALELDDSALYLCAAWGWGSGTGELFFGEGSRLTVL.

This clonotype was seen more than once but under ten times. The gene calls are TRBV9 and TRBJ2-1, with 8 bases lining up with TRBD2. This CDR3 is built from 15 residues. CDR1 is SGDLS, CDR2 YYNGEE, per germline. J lost 6 bases, V lost 3 bases, and 8 bases had no gene match. CDR3 sequence reads: CASSAGGDSFNEQFF. The CDR3, as DNA: TGTGCCAGCAGCGCCGGGGGGGACTCGTTCAATGAGCAGTTCTTC. The full variable domain, completed using reference TRBV9 and TRBJ2-1, is DSGVTQTPKHLITATGQRVTLRCSPRSGDLSVYWYQQSLDQGLQFLIQYYNGEERAKGNILERFSAQQFPDLHSELNLSSLELGDSALYFCASSAGGDSFNEQFFGPGTRLTVL.

The V call is TRBV30, the J call TRBJ1-1; D is unclear. V was cut by 0 bases and J by 0 bases, with 8 bases left in between. Germline V gives CDR1 GTSNPN, CDR2 SVGIG (reference sequence). This CDR3 contains 14 residues. The CDR3 is CAWSVGVMNTEAFF. The CDR3 bases are TGTGCCTGGAGTGTCGGGGTCATGAACACTGAAGCTTTCTTT.

V usage is TRBV5-1 and J usage is TRBJ2-5; no clear D gene. The CDR3 has 14 residues. V shed 0 bases and J shed 3 bases, with 9 bases lying between them. Germline V gives CDR1 SGHRS, CDR2 YFSETQ. The CDR3 region is CASSLAFTEETQYF. CDR3 coding DNA: TGCGCCAGCAGCTTGGCCTTCACGGAAGAGACCCAGTACTTC.

The V and J genes are TRBV7-2 and TRBJ1-5, with D possibly matching TRBD1 (6 bases). The CDR3 is 15 amino acids. Germline V gene sequence: CDR1 SGHTA, CDR2 FQGNSA. Trimming took 6 bases from V and 6 from J, leaving 18 bases between them. DNA of the CDR3: TGTGCCAGCAGTCCCCTGGGGGCGAGCGGTCAGCCCCAGCATTTT. This sequence encodes CASSPLGASGQPQHF.

This clonotype was counted only a few times. J is TRBJ1-3 and V is TRBV5-1, with D unclear. The CDR3 loop spans 15 amino acids. From germline, CDR1 is SGHRS and CDR2 YFSETQ. V dropped 0 bases and J dropped 0 bases, with 7 bases sitting between them. CDR3: CASSLGPLSGNTIYF. The CDR3, as DNA: TGCGCCAGCAGCTTGGGACCGCTCTCTGGAAACACCATATATTTT.

This clonotype was found many times. The chain has TRBV12-3 or TRBV12-4 and TRBJ2-7, with D perhaps TRBD2 (5 bases). The CDR3 totals 13 residues. Trimming pared 6 bases from V and 5 bases from J, leaving 14 bases between. CDR3 sequence reads: CASSRSRGNEQYF. CDR3 DNA: TGTGCCAGCAGCCGGTCCCGGGGAAACGAGCAGTACTTC.

This clonotype turned up a few times. The rearrangement links TRBV5-1 to TRBJ1-5; D unclear. Trimming shortened V by 6 bases and J by 7 bases, and 11 bases separated the two germline ends. Germline V lookup: CDR1 SGHRS, CDR2 YFSETQ. CDR3 length: 12 amino acids. The DNA for the CDR3 is TGCGCCAGCAAGAGGGAAAAACAGCCCCAGCATTTT. The encoded protein is CASKREKQPQHF.

This clonotype was seen only a few times. The V gene is TRBV6-1, the J gene TRBJ1-4; TRBD1 agrees at 7 bases. Germline CDR1 is MNHNS and CDR2 is SASEGT. CDR3 length: 15 amino acids. After removal of 6 bases from V and 4 bases from J, the junction contained 8 bases not matched to a gene. CDR3 amino acids: CASSPGGAGNEKLFF. The CDR3 DNA sequence: TGTGCCAGCAGCCCAGGGGGGGCCGGTAATGAAAAACTGTTTTTT.

The V call is TRBV25-1, the J call TRBJ1-2, with D uncertain. Per germline, CDR1 MGHDK and CDR2 SYGVNS. The CDR3 has 12 amino acids. Trimming removed 6 bases from V and 3 bases from J, with 8 bases in between. This CDR3 reads CASSQADYGYTF. The DNA of the CDR3 is TGTGCCAGCAGCCAGGCCGACTATGGCTACACCTTC.

This clonotype appeared a few times. CDR3 coding DNA: TGTGCCAGCAGTTACAGGGAGTATGTTCAGCCCCAGCATTTT. It translates to CASSYREYVQPQHF. V usage is TRBV6-5 and J usage is TRBJ1-5, with D unclear. Germline CDR1 reads MNHEY; CDR2 reads SVGAGI. Trimming took off 2 bases at V and 6 bases at J, with 11 bases between the two ends. CDR3 length equals 14 residues.

Only a few counts were recorded for this clonotype. V is TRBV27 and J is TRBJ2-2, with 11 nucleotides matching TRBD2. Germline assignment: CDR1 MNHEY and CDR2 SMNVEV (reference sequence). With 6 bases clipped from V and 1 base from J, the junction kept 1 base outside the gene matches. The CDR3 length is 15 residues. The CDR3 coding sequence is TGTGCCAGCAGCGGGACTAGCGGGAACACCGGGGAGCTGTTTTTT. It yields the protein CASSGTSGNTGELFF.

In its sample, this clonotype was seen many times. The V call is TRBV5-1, the J call TRBJ2-6; no clear D gene. The CDR3 loop spans 14 amino acids. Looked up from germline, CDR1 is SGHRS and CDR2 is YFSETQ. V lost 7 bases and J 3 bases, leaving 11 bases between the germline ends. The CDR3 is CASHSTHGANVLTF. In nucleotides, the CDR3 is TGCGCCAGCCACTCGACTCATGGGGCCAACGTCCTGACTTTC.

Ten or more counts support this clonotype. This chain connects TRBV4-1 to TRBJ2-5; no clear D gene. The germline V gene encodes CDR1 MGHRA and CDR2 YSYEKL. The ends were cut back, 1 base at V and 0 bases at J, with 12 bases in the middle. The CDR3 contains 16 residues. The DNA for the CDR3 is TGCGCCAGCAGCCAAGGTGTCAGGCTATACCAAGAGACCCAGTACTTC. Its translation: CASSQGVRLYQETQYF.

The chain couples TRBV6-1 to TRBJ1-1, with D possibly TRBD1 on 5 matching bases. CDR1 is MNHNS and CDR2 is SASEGT in the germline V gene. V lost 3 bases to trimming and J lost 6 bases, with 14 bases between them. This CDR3 region has 14 residues. DNA of the CDR3: TGTGCCAGCAGTGACAACCGGGGACCCTCTGAAGCTTTCTTT. This gives the protein CASSDNRGPSEAFF.

This clonotype was seen more than once but under ten times. The J gene is TRBJ2-7, the V gene TRBV28; D possibly uses TRBD1 or TRBD2 (5 bases each). Germline CDR1 reads MDHEN; CDR2 reads SYDVKM. Trimming stripped 2 bases from V and 7 bases from J, with 24 bases between. The CDR3 sequence is 17 residues long. The CDR3 spells CASSLGAGRPGMGEQYF. Here the CDR3 DNA reads TGTGCCAGCAGTTTAGGCGCAGGGAGACCGGGGATGGGTGAGCAGTACTTC.

This chain links TRBV20-1 with TRBJ1-5, with 7 bases fitting TRBD1. The CDR3 is 12 amino acids. V gave up 4 bases and J gave up 6 bases; unmatched junction bases: 3. The V gene's germline CDR1 is DFQATT and CDR2 SNEGSKA (reference sequence). The CDR3 DNA follows: TGCAGTGCTAAACAGGGGAGTCAGCCCCAGCATTTT. This gives the protein CSAKQGSQPQHF.

The genes are TRBV28 and TRBJ2-5; D remains unclear. Germline CDR1 MDHEN, CDR2 SYDVKM. V lost 6 bases and J 0 bases, leaving 14 bases between the germline ends. The CDR3 extends over 15 amino acids. The CDR3 spells CASSQLATHQETQYF. CDR3 DNA: TGTGCCAGCAGCCAATTGGCGACACACCAAGAGACCCAGTACTTC.